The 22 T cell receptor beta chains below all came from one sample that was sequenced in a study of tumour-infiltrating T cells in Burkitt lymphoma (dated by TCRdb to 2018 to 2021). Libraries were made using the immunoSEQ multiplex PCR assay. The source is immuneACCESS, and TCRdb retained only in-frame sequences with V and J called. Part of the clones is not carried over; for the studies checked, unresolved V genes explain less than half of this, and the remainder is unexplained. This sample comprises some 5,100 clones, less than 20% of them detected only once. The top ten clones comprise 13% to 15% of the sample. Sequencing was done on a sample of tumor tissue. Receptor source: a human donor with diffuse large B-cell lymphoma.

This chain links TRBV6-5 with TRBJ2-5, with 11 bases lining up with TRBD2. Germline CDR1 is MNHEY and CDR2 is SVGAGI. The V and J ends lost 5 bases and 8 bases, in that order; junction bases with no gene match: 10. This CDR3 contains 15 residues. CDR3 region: CASSLAGGPTGTQYF. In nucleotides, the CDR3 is TGTGCCAGCAGTCTAGCGGGAGGCCCTACGGGAACCCAGTACTTC.

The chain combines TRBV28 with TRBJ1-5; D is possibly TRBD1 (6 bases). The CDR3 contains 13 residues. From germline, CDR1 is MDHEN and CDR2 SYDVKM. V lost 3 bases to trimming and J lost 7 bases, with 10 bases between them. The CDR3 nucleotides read TGTGCCAGCAGTTTGGGGGGCTGGCAGCCCCAGCATTTT. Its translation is CASSLGGWQPQHF.

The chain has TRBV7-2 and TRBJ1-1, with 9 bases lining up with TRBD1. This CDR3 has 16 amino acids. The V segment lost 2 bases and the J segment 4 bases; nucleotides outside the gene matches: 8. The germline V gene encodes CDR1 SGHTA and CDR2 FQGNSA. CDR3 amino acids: CASSLTGGGIGTEAFF. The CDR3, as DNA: TGTGCCAGCAGCTTAACAGGGGGCGGAATCGGCACTGAAGCTTTCTTT.

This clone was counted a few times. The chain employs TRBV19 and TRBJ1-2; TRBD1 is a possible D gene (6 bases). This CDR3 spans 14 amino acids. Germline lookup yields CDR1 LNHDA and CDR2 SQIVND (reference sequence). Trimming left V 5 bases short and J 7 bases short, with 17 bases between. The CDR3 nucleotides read TGTGCCAGTAGTGTGATACGCAGGGGTGGTGGCTACACCTTC. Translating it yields CASSVIRRGGGYTF.

CDR3 bases: TGTGCCAGCAGTTACACTTCCAAGGGTAGCAATCAGCCCCAGCATTTT. Its translation is CASSYTSKGSNQPQHF. The gene calls are TRBV6-5 and TRBJ1-5; no definite D call. V was shortened by 2 bases and J by 0 bases, with 11 bases between the two germline ends. This CDR3 has 16 amino acids. The V gene's germline CDR1 is MNHEY and CDR2 SVGAGI.

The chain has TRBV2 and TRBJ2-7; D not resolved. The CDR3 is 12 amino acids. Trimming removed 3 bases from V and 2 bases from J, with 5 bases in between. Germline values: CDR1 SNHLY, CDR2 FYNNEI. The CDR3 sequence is CASSENTYEQYF. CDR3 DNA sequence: TGTGCCAGCAGTGAGAATACCTACGAGCAGTACTTC.

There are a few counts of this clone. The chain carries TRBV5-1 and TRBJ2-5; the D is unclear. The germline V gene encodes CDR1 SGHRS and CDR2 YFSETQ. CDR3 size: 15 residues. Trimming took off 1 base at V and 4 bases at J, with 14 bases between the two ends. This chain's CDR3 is CASSLSGGMGETQYF. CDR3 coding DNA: TGCGCCAGCAGCTTGTCCGGCGGCATGGGAGAGACCCAGTACTTC. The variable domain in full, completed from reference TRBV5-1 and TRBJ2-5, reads KAGVTQTPRYLIKTRGQQVTLSCSPISGHRSVSWYQQTPGQGLQFLFEYFSETQRNKGNFPGRFSGRQFSNSRSEMNVSTLELGDSALYLCASSLSGGMGETQYFGPGTRLLVL.

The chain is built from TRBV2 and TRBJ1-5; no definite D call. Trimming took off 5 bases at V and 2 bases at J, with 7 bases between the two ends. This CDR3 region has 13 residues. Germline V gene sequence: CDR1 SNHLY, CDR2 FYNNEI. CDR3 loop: CASSQEGNQPQHF. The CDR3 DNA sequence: TGTGCCAGCAGTCAGGAGGGCAATCAGCCCCAGCATTTT.

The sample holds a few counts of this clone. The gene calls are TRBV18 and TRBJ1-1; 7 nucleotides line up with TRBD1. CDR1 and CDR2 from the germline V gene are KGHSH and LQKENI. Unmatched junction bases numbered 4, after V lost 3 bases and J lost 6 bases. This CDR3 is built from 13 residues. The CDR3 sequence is CASSPDRSAEAFF. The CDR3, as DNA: TGTGCCAGCTCACCGGACAGGTCGGCTGAAGCTTTCTTT.

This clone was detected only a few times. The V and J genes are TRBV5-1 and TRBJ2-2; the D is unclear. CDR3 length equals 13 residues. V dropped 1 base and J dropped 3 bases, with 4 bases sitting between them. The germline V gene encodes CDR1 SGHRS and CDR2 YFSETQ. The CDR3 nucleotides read TGCGCCAGCAGCTTGCGTTACACCGGGGAGCTGTTTTTT. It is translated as CASSLRYTGELFF.

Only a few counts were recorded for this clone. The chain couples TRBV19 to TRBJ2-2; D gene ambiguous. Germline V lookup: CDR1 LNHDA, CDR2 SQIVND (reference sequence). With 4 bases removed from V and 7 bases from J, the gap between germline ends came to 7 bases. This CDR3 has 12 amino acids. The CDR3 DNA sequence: TGTGCCAGTAGTAATAGGCGCGGGGAGCTGTTTTTT. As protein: CASSNRRGELFF.

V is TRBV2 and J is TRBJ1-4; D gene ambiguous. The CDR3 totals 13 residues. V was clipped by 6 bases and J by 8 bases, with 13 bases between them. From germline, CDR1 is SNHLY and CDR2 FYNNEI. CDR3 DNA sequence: TGTGCCAGCAGCACCGGGAGGAGGGAAAAACTGTTTTTT. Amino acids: CASSTGRREKLFF.

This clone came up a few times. Here the CDR3 reads CASSSGTSGRIGLQETQYF. The CDR3 bases are TGTGCCAGCAGTTCGGGGACTAGCGGGAGGATAGGGTTACAAGAGACCCAGTACTTC. The chain carries TRBV28 and TRBJ2-5; TRBD2 matches 15 bases. J lost 2 bases, V lost 4 bases, and 11 bases had no gene match. The CDR3 is 19 amino acids. The V gene's germline CDR1 is MDHEN and CDR2 SYDVKM. The full variable domain, with the rest looked up from reference TRBV28 and TRBJ2-5, is DVKVTQSSRYLVKRTGEKVFLECVQDMDHENMFWYRQDPGLGLRLIYFSYDVKMKEKGDIPEGYSVSREKKERFSLILESASTNQTSMYLCASSSGTSGRIGLQETQYFGPGTRLLVL.

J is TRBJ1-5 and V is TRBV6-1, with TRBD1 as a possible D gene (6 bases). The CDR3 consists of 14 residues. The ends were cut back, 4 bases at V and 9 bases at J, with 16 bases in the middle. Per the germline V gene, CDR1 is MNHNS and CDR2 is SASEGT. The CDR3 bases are TGTGCCAGCAGTGTAGCAGCAGGGGTTCGGCCCCAGCATTTT. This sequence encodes CASSVAAGVRPQHF.

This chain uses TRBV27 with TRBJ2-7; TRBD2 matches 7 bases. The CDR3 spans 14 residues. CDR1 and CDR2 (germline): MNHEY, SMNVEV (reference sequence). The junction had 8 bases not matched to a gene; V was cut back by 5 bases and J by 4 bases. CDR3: CASSPGEGQYEQYF. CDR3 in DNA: TGTGCCAGCAGTCCCGGGGAGGGGCAATACGAGCAGTACTTC.

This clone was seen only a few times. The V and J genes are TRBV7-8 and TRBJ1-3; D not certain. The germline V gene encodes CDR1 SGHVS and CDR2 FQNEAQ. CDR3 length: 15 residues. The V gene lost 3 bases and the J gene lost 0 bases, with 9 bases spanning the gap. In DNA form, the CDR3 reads TGTGCCAGCAGCTTGACACCGAGCTCTGGAAACACCATATATTTT. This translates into CASSLTPSSGNTIYF.

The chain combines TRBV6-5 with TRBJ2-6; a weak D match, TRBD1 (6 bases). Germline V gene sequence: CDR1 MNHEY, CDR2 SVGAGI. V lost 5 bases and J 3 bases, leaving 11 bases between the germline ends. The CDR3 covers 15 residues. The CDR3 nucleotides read TGTGCCAGCAGTCCTCAGGGGTTTGGGGCCAACGTCCTGACTTTC. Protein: CASSPQGFGANVLTF.

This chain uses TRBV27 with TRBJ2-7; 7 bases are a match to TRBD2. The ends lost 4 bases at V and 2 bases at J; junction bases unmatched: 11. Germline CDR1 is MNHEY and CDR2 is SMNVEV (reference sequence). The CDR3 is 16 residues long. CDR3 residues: CASSSLVGAGAYEQYF. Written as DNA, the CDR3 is TGTGCCAGCAGTTCCCTAGTCGGCGCGGGGGCCTACGAGCAGTACTTC.

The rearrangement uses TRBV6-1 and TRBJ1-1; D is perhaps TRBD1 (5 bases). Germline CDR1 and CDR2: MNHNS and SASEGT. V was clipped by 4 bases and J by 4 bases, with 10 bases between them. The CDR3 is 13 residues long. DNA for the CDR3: TGTGCCAGCAGTGGACAGACCTTCACTGAAGCTTTCTTT. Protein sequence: CASSGQTFTEAFF.

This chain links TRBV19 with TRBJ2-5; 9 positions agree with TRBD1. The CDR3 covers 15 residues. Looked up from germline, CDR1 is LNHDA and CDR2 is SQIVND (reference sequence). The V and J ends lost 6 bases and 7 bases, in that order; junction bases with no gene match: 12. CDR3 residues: CASRETGTGKGTQYF. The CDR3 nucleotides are TGTGCCAGTAGAGAAACCGGGACAGGGAAAGGGACCCAGTACTTC.

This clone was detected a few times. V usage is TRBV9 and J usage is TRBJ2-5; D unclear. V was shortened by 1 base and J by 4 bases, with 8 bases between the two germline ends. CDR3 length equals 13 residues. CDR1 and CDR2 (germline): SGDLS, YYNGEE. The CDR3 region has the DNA TGTGCCAGCAGCGTAAACACCGGAGAGACCCAGTACTTC. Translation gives CASSVNTGETQYF.

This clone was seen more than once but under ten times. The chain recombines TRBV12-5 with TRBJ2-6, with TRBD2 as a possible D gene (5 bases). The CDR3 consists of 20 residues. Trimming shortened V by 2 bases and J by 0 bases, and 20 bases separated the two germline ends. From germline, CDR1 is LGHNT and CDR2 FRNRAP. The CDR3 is CASGLPSGSSRASGANVLTF. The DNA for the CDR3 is TGTGCTAGTGGTTTGCCTTCGGGGAGTAGTAGGGCCTCTGGGGCCAACGTCCTGACTTTC.